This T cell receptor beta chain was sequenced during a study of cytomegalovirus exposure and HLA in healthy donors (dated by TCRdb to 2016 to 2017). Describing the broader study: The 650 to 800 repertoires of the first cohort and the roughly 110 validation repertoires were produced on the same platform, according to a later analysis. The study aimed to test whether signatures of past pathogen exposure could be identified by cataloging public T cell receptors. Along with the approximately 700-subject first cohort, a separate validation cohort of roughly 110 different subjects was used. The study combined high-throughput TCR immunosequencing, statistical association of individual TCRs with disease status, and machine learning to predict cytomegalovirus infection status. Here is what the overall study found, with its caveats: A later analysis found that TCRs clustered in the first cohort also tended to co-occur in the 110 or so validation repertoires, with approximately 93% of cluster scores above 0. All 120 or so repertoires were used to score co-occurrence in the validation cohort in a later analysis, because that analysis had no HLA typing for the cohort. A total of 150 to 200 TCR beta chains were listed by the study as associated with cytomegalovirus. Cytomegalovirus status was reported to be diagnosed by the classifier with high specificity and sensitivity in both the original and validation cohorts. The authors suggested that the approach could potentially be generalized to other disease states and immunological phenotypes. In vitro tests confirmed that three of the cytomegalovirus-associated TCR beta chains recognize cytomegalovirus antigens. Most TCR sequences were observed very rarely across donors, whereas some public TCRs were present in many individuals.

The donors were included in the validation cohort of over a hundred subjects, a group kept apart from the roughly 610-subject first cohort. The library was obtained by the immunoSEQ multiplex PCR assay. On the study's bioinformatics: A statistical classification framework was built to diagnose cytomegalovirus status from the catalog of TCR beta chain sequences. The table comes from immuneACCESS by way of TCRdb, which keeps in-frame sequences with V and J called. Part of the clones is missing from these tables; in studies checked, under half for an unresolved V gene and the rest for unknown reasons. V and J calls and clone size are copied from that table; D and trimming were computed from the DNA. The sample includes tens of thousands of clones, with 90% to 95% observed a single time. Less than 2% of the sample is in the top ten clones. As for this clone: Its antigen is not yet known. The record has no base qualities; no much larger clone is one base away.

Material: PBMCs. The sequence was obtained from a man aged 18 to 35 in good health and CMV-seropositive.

The nucleotides are TGTGCCAGCAGGGGGACAGGGGGCACAGATACGCAGTATTTT. The translation is CASRGTGGTDTQYF. Recombination linked TRBV6-1 to TRBJ2-3; a stretch of 10 junction bases matches TRBD1. Reading from cysteine to phenylalanine, the CDR3 counts 14 amino acids. The CDR3 DNA has 42 bases and is translated from base 1. V and J are trimmed by 6 bases and 1 base, and the gene matches miss 1 base of the junction. CDR1 and CDR2 are drawn from the germline V gene: MNHNS, SASEGT.